The clone carrying this TCR beta chain was picked up a small number of times. Every sample gave at least 5 micrograms of total RNA when it was extracted. Germline lookup yields CDR1 SGHTA and CDR2 FQGTGA. The CDR3 spans 15 residues. This entry belongs to a study of blood T cells in healthy people across ages. Combining a sample-barcoded 5' primer with a J-beta primer mix, a second PCR ran for roughly 7 to 12 cycles. TCRdb re-analysed the 5' RACE reads in MiXCR, keeping a single row per CDR3 protein. The table includes 750,000 or so distinct CDR3 sequences, roughly 25% detected once. This sample also belongs to another study, concerning T cells of mothers and their children.

The sequence was obtained from a boy under 18 in good health. J is TRBJ2-5 and V is TRBV7-3, with 12 positions matching TRBD2. The DNA end is more similar to TRBJ2-1, so the J call may be wrong. Input material: blood. Here the CDR3 DNA reads TGTGCCAGCAGCTTAATGGCTAGCGGGGGGGATGAGCAGTTCTTC. Translating gives CASSLMASGGDEQFF.